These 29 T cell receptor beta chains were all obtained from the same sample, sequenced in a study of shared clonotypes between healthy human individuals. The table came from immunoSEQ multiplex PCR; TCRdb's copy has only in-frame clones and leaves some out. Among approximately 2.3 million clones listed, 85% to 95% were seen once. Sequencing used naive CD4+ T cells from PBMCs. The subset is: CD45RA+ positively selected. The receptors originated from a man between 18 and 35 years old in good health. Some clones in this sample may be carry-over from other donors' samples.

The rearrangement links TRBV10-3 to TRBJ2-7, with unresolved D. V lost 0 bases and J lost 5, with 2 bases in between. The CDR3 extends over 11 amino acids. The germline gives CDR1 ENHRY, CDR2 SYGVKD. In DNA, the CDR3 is TGTGCCATCAGTGAGTCGGACGAGCAGTACTTC. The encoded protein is CAISESDEQYF.

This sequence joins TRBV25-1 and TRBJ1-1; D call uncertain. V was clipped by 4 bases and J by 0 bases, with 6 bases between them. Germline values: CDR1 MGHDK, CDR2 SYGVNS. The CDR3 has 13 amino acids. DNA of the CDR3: TGTGCCAGCAGTGCGACCATGAACACTGAAGCTTTCTTT. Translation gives CASSATMNTEAFF.

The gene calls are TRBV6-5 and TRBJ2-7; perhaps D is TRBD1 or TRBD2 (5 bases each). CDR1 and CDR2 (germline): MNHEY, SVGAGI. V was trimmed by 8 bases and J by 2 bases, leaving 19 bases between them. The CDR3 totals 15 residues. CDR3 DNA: TGTGCCAGCTGGGTCGGGGCGGTGGGGCCCTACGAGCAGTACTTC. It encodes CASWVGAVGPYEQYF.

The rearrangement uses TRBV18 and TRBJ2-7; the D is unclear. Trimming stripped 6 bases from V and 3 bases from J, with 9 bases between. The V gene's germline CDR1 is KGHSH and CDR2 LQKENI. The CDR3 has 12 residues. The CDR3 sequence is CASSSNVYEQYF. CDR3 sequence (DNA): TGTGCCAGCTCTTCCAATGTCTACGAGCAGTACTTC.

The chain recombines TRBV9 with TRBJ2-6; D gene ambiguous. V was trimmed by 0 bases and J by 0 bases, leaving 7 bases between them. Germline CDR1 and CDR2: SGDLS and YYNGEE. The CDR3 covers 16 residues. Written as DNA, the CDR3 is TGTGCCAGCAGCGTAGGCGCCAGCTCTGGGGCCAACGTCCTGACTTTC. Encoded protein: CASSVGASSGANVLTF.

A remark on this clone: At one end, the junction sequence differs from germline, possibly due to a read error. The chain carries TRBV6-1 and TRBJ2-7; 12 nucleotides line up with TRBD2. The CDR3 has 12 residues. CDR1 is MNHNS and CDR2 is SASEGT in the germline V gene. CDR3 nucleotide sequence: TGTGCCAGCAGTGGACTAGCGGGAGAGCGGTACTTC. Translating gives CASSGLAGERYF.

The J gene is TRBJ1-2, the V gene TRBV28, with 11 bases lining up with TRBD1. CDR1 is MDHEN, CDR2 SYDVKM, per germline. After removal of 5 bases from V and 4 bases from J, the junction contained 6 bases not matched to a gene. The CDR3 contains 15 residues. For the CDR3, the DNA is TGTGCCAGCAGTCTTCGGACAGGGGGCCTCTATGGCTACACCTTC. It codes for CASSLRTGGLYGYTF.

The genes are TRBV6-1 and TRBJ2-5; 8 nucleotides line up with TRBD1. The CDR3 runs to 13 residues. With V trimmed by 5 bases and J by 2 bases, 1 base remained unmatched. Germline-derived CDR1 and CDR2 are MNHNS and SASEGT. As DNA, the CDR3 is TGTGCCAGCAGTCGACAGGGGCAAGAGACCCAGTACTTC. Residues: CASSRQGQETQYF.

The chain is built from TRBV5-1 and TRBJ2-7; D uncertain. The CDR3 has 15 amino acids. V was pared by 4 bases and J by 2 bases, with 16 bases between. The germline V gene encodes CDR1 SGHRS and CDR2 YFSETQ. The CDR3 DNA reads TGCGCCAGCAGCCCGCTGACTTCTAACCCCTACGAGCAGTACTTC. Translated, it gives CASSPLTSNPYEQYF.

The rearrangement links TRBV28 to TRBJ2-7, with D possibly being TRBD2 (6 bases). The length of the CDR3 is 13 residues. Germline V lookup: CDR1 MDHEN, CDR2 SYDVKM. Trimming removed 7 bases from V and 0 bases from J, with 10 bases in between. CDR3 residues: CASMRRGSYEQYF. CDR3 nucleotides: TGTGCCAGCATGAGGAGGGGCTCCTACGAGCAGTACTTC. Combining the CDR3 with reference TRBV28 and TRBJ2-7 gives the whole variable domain DVKVTQSSRYLVKRTGEKVFLECVQDMDHENMFWYRQDPGLGLRLIYFSYDVKMKEKGDIPEGYSVSREKKERFSLILESASTNQTSMYLCASMRRGSYEQYFGPGTRLTVT.

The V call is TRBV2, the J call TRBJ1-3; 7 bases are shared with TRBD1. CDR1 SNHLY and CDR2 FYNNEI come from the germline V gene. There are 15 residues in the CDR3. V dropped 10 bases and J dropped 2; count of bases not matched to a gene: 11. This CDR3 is CATISNRGAGNTIYF. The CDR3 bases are TGTGCCACGATCTCAAACAGGGGAGCTGGAAACACCATATATTTT.

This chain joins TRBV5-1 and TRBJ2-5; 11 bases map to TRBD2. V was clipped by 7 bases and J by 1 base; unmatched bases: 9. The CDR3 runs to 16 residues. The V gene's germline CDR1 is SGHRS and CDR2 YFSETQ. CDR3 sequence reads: CASGQGTSGRQETQYF. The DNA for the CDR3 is TGCGCCAGCGGACAGGGGACTAGCGGCCGCCAAGAGACCCAGTACTTC.

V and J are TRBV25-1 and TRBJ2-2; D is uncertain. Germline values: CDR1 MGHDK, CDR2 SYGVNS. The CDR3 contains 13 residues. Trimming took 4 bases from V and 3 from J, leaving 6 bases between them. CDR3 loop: CASSVIDTGELFF. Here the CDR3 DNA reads TGTGCCAGCAGTGTTATAGACACCGGGGAGCTGTTTTTT.

DNA of the CDR3: TGCGCCAGCAGACTAATAACGGACGGAGGATTAACCCACGAGCAGTACTTC. This encodes CASRLITDGGLTHEQYF. The chain combines TRBV23-1 with TRBJ2-7; D perhaps matches TRBD2 (5 bases). TRBV23-1 is classed as an ORF, of uncertain function. The V and J ends lost 6 bases and 5 bases respectively, with 26 bases between them. The CDR3 sequence is 17 residues long.

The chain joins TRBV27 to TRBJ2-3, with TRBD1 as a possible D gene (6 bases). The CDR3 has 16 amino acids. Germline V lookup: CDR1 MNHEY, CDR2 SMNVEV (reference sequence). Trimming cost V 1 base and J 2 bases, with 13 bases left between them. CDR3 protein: CASSLFLTGFTDTQYF. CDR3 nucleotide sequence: TGTGCCAGCAGTTTATTCCTTACAGGGTTCACAGATACGCAGTATTTT.

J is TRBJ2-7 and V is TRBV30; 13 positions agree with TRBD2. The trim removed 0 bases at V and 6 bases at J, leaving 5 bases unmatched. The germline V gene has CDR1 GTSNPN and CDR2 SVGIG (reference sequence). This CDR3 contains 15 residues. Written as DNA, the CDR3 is TGTGCCTGGAGTGTCGGACTAGCGGGAGTAGCCGAGCAGTACTTC. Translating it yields CAWSVGLAGVAEQYF. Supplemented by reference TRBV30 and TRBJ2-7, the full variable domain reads SQTIHQWPATLVQPVGSPLSLECTVEGTSNPNLYWYRQAAGRGLQLLFYSVGIGQISSEVPQNLSASRPQDRQFILSSKKLLLSDSGFYLCAWSVGLAGVAEQYFGPGTRLTVT.

Here the CDR3 reads CASSRGSGELFF. The CDR3 DNA is TGTGCCAGCAGTCGCGGGAGCGGGGAGCTGTTTTTT. The rearrangement joins TRBV6-1 to TRBJ2-2; 7 nucleotides match TRBD2. Germline loops: CDR1 MNHNS, CDR2 SASEGT. This CDR3 contains 12 residues. The ends lost 5 bases at V and 7 bases at J; junction bases unmatched: 1.

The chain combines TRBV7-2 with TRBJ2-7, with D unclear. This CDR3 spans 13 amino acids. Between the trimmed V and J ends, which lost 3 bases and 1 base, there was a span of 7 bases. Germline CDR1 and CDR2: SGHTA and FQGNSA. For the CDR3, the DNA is TGTGCCAGCAGCTTCTCTAGGTCCTACGAGCAGTACTTC. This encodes CASSFSRSYEQYF.

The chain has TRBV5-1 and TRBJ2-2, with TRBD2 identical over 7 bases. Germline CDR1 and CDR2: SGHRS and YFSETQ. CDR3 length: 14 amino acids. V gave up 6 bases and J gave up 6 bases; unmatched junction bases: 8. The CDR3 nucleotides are TGCGCCAGCAACGGGGGGAGTGCGTCCGGGGAGCTGTTTTTT. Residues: CASNGGSASGELFF.

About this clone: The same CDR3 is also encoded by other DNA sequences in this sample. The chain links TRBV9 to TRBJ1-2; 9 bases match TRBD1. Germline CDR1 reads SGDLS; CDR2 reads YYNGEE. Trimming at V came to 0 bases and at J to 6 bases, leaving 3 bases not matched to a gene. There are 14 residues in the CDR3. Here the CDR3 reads CASSVGGQGHGYTF. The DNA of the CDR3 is TGTGCCAGCAGCGTAGGGGGACAGGGTCATGGCTACACCTTC. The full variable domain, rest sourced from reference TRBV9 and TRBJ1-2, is DSGVTQTPKHLITATGQRVTLRCSPRSGDLSVYWYQQSLDQGLQFLIQYYNGEERAKGNILERFSAQQFPDLHSELNLSSLELGDSALYFCASSVGGQGHGYTFGSGTRLTVV.

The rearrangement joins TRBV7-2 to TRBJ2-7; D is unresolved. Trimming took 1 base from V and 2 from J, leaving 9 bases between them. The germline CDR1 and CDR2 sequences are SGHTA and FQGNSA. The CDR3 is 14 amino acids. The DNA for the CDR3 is TGTGCCAGCAGCTTAGGTGGGATTCCCTACGAGCAGTACTTC. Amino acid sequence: CASSLGGIPYEQYF.

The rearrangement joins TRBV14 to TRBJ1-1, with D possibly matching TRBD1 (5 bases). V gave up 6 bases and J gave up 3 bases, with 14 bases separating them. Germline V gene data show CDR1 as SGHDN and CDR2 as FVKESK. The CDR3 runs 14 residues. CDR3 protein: CASSLGEGHTEAFF. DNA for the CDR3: TGTGCCAGCAGTTTGGGGGAAGGGCACACTGAAGCTTTCTTT.

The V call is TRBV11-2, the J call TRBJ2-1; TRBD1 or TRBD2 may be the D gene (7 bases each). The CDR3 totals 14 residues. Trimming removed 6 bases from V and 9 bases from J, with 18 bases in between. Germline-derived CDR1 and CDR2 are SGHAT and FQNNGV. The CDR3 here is CASRPGQGEGEQFF. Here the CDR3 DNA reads TGTGCCAGCAGGCCGGGGCAGGGGGAGGGTGAGCAGTTCTTC.

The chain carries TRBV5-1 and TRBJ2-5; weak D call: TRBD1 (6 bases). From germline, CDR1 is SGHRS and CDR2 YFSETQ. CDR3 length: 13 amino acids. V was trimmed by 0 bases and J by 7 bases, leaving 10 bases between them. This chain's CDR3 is CASSLDRVVTQYF. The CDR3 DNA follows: TGCGCCAGCAGCTTGGACAGGGTGGTGACCCAGTACTTC.

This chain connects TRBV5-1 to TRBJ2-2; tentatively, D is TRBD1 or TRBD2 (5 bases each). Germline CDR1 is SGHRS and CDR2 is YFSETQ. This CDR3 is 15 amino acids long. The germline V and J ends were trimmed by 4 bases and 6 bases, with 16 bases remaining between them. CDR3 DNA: TGCGCCAGCAGCATTGGGACGGTCTACGCCGGGGAGCTGTTTTTT. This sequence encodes CASSIGTVYAGELFF.

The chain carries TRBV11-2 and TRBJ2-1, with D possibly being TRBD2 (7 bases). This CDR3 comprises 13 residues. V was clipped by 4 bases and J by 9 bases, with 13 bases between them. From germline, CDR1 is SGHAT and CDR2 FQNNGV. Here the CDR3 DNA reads TGTGCCAGCAGCTATAGGGGGGGGAGTGAGCAGTTCTTC. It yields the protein CASSYRGGSEQFF.

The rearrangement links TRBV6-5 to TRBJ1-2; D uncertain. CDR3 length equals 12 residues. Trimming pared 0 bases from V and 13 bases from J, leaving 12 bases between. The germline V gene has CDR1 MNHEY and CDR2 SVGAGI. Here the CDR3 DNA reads TGTGCCAGCAGTTACTCGGACGGACGGTTCACCTTC. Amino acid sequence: CASSYSDGRFTF.

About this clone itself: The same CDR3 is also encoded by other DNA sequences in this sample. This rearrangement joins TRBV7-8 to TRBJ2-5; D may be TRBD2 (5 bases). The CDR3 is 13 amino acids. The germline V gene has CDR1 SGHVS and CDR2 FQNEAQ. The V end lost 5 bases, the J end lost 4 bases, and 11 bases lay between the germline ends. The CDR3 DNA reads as TGTGCCAGCAGCCTCGGACGGGGAGAGACCCAGTACTTC. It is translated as CASSLGRGETQYF.

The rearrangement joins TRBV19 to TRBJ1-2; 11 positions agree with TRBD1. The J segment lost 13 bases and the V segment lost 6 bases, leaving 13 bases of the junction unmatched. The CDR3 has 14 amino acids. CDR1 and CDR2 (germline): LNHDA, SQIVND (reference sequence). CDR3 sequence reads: CASSPDRGRKWVTF. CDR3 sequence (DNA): TGTGCCAGTAGCCCGGACAGGGGGCGCAAATGGGTCACCTTC. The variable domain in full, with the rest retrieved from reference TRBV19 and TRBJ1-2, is DGGITQSPKYLFRKEGQNVTLSCEQNLNHDAMYWYRQDPGQGLRLIYYSQIVNDFQKGDIAEGYSVSREKKESFPLTVTSAQKNPTAFYLCASSPDRGRKWVTFGSGTRLTVV.